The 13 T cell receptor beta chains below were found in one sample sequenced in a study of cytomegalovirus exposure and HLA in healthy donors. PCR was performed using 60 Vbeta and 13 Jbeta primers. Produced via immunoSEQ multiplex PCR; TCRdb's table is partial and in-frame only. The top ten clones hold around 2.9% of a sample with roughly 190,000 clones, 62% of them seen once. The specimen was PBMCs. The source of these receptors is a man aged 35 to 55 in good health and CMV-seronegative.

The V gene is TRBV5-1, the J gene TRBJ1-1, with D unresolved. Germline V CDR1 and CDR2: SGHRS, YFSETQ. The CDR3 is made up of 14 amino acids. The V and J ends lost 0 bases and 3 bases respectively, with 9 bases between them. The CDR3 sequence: CASSLETADTEAFF. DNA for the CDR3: TGCGCCAGCAGCTTGGAGACGGCGGACACTGAAGCTTTCTTT.

The DNA for the CDR3 is TGTGCCAGTAGTATAGATTGGGGCACCCCGGGCGCCAAAAACATTCAGTACTTC. Amino acid sequence: CASSIDWGTPGAKNIQYF. The chain uses TRBV19 and TRBJ2-4; possible D gene TRBD1, 5 bases. Germline CDR1 LNHDA, CDR2 SQIVND (reference sequence). V was trimmed by 0 bases and J by 1 base, leaving 16 bases between them. The CDR3 consists of 18 residues.

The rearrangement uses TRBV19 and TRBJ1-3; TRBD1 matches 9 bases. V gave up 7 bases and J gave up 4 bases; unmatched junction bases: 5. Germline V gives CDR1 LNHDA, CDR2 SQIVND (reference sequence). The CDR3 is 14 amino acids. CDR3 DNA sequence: TGTGCCAGTACCGAGACAGGGGGAGGAAACACCATATATTTT. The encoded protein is CASTETGGGNTIYF.

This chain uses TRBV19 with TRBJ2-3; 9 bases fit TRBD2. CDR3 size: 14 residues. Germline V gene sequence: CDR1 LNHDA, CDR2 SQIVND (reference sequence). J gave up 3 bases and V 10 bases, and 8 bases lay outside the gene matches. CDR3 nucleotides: TGTGCCACCGCAGCGGGGGGCGGGACAGATACGCAGTATTTT. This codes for CATAAGGGTDTQYF.

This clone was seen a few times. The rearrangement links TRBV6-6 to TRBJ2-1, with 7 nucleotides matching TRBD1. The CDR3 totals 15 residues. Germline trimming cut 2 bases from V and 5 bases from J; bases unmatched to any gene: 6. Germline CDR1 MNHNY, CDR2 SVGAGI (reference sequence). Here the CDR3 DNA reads TGTGCCAGCAGTTACGACAGGGATGCCCACAATGAGCAGTTCTTC. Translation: CASSYDRDAHNEQFF.

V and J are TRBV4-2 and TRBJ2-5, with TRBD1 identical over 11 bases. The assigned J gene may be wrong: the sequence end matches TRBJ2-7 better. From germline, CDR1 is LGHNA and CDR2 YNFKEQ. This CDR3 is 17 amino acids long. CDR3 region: CASSRSPAGTGGSEQYF. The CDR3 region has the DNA TGTGCCAGCAGCCGTTCCCCGGCCGGGACAGGGGGTTCCGAGCAGTACTTC.

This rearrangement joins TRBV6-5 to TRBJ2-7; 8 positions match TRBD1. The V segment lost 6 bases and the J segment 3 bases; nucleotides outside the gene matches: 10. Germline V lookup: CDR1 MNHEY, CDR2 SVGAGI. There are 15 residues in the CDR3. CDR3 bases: TGTGCCAGCAGCCAAGGGACAGGCGGCAGCTACGAGCAGTACTTC. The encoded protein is CASSQGTGGSYEQYF.

The CDR3 loop reads CASRRLTGGTSGANVLTF. The CDR3 coding sequence is TGTGCCAGCAGACGATTGACAGGGGGAACCTCTGGGGCCAACGTCCTGACTTTC. The chain has TRBV2 and TRBJ2-6; 9 bases fit TRBD1. Germline CDR1 reads SNHLY; CDR2 reads FYNNEI. The V gene end was trimmed by 6 bases and the J gene end by 0 bases; junction bases not matched to a gene: 9. The CDR3 runs 18 residues.

The CDR3 DNA is TGTGCCAGCAGTGGGGCTGCGCTAGCGGTCCAAGAGACCCAGTACTTC. Translation gives CASSGAALAVQETQYF. The gene calls are TRBV27 and TRBJ2-5; 7 bases fit TRBD2. Trimming cost V 5 bases and J 1 base; bases outside gene matches: 10. Germline V CDR1 and CDR2: MNHEY, SMNVEV (reference sequence). This CDR3 has 16 amino acids.

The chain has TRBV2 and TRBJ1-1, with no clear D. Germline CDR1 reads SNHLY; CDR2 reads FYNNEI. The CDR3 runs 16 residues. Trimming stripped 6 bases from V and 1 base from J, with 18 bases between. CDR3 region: CASRYNTWPGNTEAFF. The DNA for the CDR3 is TGTGCCAGCAGATATAATACGTGGCCGGGGAACACTGAAGCTTTCTTT.

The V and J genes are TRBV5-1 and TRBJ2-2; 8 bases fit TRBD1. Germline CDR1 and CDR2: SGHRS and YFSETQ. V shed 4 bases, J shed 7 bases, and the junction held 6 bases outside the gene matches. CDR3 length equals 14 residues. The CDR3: CASSTWTGNGELFF. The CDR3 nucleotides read TGCGCCAGCAGCACCTGGACAGGGAACGGGGAGCTGTTTTTT.

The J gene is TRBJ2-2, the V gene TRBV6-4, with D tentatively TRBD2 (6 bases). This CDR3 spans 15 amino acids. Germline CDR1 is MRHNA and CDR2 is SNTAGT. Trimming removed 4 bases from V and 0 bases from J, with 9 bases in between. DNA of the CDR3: TGTGCCAGCAGTGCGGCTAGCGCGAACACCGGGGAGCTGTTTTTT. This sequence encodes CASSAASANTGELFF.

The CDR3 loop reads CASGLVFGLAGGWGQETQYF. The DNA for the CDR3 is TGTGCTAGTGGTTTGGTATTTGGTCTAGCGGGAGGCTGGGGCCAAGAGACCCAGTACTTC. This chain links TRBV12-5 with TRBJ2-5, with 11 bases aligning to TRBD2. With V trimmed by 0 bases and J by 1 base, 13 bases remained unmatched. Germline assignment: CDR1 LGHNT and CDR2 FRNRAP. This CDR3 has 20 amino acids. Complete variable domain (other parts from reference TRBV12-5 and TRBJ2-5): DARVTQTPRHKVTEMGQEVTMRCQPILGHNTVFWYRQTMMQGLELLAYFRNRAPLDDSGMPKDRFSAEMPDATLATLKIQPSEPRDSAVYFCASGLVFGLAGGWGQETQYFGPGTRLLVL.